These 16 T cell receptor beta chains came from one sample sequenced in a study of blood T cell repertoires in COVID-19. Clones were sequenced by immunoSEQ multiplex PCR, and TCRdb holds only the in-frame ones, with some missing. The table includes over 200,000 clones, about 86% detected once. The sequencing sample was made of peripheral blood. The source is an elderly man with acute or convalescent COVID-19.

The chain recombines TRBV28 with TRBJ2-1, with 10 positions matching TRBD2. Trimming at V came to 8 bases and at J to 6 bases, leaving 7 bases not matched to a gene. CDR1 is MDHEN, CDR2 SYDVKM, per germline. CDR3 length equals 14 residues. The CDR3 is CASVIAGGSNEQFF. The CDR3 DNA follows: TGTGCCAGCGTCATAGCGGGGGGTTCCAATGAGCAGTTCTTC.

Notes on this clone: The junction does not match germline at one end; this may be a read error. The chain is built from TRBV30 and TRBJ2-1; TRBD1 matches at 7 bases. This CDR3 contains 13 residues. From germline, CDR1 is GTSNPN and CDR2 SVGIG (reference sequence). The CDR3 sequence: CAWKGALANEQFF. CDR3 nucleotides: TGTGCGTGGAAGGGGGCCTTAGCCAATGAGCAGTTCTTC.

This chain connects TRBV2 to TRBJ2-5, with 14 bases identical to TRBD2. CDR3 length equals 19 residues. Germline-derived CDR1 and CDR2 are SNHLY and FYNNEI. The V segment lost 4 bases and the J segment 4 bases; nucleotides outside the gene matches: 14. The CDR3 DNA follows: TGTGCCAGCAGTGGTCTAGTGGGACTAGCGGGAGTAGGAGGAGAGACCCAGTACTTC. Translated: CASSGLVGLAGVGGETQYF.

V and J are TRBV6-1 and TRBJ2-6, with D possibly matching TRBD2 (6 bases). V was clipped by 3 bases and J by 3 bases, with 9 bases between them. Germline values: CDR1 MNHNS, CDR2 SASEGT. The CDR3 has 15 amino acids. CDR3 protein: CASSDGGVGANVLTF. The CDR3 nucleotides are TGTGCCAGCAGTGACGGGGGTGTTGGGGCCAACGTCCTGACTTTC.

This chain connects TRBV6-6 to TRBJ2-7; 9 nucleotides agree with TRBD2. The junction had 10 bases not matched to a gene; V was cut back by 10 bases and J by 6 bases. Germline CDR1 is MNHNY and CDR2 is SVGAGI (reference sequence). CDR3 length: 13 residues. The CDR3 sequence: CAISTGLAVEQYF. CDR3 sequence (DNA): TGTGCCATCAGCACGGGACTAGCAGTCGAGCAGTACTTC.

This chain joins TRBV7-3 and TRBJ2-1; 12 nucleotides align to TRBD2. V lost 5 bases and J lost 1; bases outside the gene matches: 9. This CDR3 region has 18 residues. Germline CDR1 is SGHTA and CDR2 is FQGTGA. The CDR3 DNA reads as TGTGCCAGCAGCCCAGCCCTAGCGGGAGGGAGGTCCTACAATGAGCAGTTCTTC. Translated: CASSPALAGGRSYNEQFF.

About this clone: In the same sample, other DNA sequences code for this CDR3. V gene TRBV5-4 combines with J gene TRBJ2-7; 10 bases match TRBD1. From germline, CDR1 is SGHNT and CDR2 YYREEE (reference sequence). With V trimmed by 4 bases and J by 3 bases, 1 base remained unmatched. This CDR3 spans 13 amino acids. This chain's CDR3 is CASSRDRGYEQYF. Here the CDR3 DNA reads TGTGCCAGCAGCCGGGACAGGGGCTACGAGCAGTACTTC.

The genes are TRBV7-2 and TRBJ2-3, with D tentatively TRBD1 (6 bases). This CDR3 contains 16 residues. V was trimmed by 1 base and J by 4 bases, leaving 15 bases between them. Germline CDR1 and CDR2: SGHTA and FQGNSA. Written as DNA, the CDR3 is TGTGCCAGCAGCTTAGAGGGGACAAGTTCCGCAGATACGCAGTATTTT. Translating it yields CASSLEGTSSADTQYF.

The CDR3 coding sequence is TGTGCCAGTAGCTTTAGGGCACAGGGTTCAGAAGCTTTCTTT. Protein: CASSFRAQGSEAFF. This chain joins TRBV19 and TRBJ1-1; maybe TRBD1 (6 bases). The CDR3 has 14 residues. CDR1 is LNHDA, CDR2 SQIVND, per germline (reference sequence). Trimming left V 6 bases short and J 8 bases short, with 19 bases between.

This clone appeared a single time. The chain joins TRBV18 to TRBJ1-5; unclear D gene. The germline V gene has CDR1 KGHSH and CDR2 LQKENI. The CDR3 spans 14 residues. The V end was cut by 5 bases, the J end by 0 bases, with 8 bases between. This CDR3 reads CASSATNSNQPQHF. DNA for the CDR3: TGTGCCAGCTCAGCCACAAATAGCAATCAGCCCCAGCATTTT.

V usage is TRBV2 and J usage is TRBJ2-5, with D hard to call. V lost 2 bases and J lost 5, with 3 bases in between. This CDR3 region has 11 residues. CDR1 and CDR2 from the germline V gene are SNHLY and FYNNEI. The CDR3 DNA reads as TGTGCCAGCAGTGAACCGGAGACCCAGTACTTC. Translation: CASSEPETQYF.

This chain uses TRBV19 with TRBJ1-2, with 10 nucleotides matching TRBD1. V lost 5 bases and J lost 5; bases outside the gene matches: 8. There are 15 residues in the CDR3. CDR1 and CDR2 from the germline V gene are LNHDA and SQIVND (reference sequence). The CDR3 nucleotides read TGTGCCAGTAGTGGGACCGGGACAGGGGAATATGGCTACACCTTC. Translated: CASSGTGTGEYGYTF.

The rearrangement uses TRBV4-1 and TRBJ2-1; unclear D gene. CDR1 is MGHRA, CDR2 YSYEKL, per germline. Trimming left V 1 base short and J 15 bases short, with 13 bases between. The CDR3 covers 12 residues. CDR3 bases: TGCGCCAGCAGCCAAGGTCAGTACCGTCTGTTCTTC. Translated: CASSQGQYRLFF.

Here the CDR3 reads CASSLSVLNYGYTF. The CDR3 DNA follows: TGTGCCAGCAGCTTATCTGTCCTTAACTATGGCTACACCTTC. The chain couples TRBV7-2 to TRBJ1-2; D uncertain. The CDR3 has 14 amino acids. Germline V gene sequence: CDR1 SGHTA, CDR2 FQGNSA. V gave up 2 bases and J gave up 1 base, with 8 bases separating them.

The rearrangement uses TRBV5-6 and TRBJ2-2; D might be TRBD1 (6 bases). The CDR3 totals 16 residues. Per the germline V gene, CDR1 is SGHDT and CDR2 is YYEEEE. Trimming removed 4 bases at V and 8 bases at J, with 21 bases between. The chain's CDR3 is CASSAQGRGASGELFF. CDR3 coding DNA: TGTGCCAGCAGCGCCCAGGGCAGGGGAGCGTCTGGGGAGCTGTTTTTT.

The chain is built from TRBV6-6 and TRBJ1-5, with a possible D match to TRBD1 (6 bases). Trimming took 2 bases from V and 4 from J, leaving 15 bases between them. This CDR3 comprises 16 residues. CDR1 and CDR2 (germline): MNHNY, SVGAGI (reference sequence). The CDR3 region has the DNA TGTGCCAGCAGTTACGGACAGAAAAAGACTAATCAGCCCCAGCATTTT. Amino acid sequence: CASSYGQKKTNQPQHF.